What follows are 3 T cell receptor beta chains derived from one specimen sequenced in a study of blood T cell repertoires in COVID-19. Sequenced by immunoSEQ multiplex PCR; TCRdb stores in-frame clones only, minus some. The profile shows about 220,000 clones, about 82% of them singletons. Specimen: peripheral blood. The receptors were sampled from a woman between 65 and 79 years old with COVID-19, enrolled during active disease.

This clone has only one observation. The V gene is TRBV12-3 or TRBV12-4, the J gene TRBJ2-5; 8 nucleotides match TRBD1. The CDR3 extends over 13 amino acids. J gave up 4 bases and V 4 bases, and 2 bases lay outside the gene matches. Here the CDR3 DNA reads TGTGCCAGCAGTTGGGACAGGTCAGAGACCCAGTACTTC. It specifies CASSWDRSETQYF.

The J gene is TRBJ1-2, the V gene TRBV5-1; a weak D match, TRBD1 (5 bases). The V end lost 4 bases, the J end lost 5 bases, and 15 bases lay between the germline ends. This CDR3 has 14 residues. Germline loops: CDR1 SGHRS, CDR2 YFSETQ. CDR3 in DNA: TGCGCCAGCAGCCCGGGAGGGACCGAATATGGCTACACCTTC. Encoded protein: CASSPGGTEYGYTF.

The chain joins TRBV5-6 to TRBJ1-5, with TRBD1 identical over 7 bases. The CDR3 is made up of 17 amino acids. V lost 2 bases, J lost 3 bases, and 11 bases stayed unmatched. Germline CDR1 and CDR2: SGHDT and YYEEEE. The CDR3 reads CASSFNGAGGINQPQHF. Written as DNA, the CDR3 is TGTGCCAGCAGCTTTAATGGAGCAGGGGGGATCAATCAGCCCCAGCATTTT.